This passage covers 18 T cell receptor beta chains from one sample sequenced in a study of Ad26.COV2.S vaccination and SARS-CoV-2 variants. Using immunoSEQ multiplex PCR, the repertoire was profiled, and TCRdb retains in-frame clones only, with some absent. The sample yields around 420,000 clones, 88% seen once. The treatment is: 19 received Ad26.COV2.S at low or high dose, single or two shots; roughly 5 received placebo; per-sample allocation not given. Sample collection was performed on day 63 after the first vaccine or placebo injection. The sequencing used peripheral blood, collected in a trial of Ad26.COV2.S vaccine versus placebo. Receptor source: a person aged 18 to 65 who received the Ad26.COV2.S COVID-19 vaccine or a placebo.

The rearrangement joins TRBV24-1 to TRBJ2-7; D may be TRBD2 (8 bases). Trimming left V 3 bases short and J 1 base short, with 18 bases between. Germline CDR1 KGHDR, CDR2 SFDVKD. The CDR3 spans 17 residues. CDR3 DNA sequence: TGTGCCACCAGTGATGCCCCGGGAGGGGGCGGATCCTACGAGCAGTACTTC. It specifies CATSDAPGGGGSYEQYF.

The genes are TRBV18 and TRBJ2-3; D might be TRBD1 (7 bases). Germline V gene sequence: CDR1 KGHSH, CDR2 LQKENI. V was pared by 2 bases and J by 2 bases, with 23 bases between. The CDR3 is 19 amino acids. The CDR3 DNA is TGTGCCAGCTCACCAAGGTTCTCAGGGGGGCCTCATTACACAGATACGCAGTATTTT. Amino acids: CASSPRFSGGPHYTDTQYF.

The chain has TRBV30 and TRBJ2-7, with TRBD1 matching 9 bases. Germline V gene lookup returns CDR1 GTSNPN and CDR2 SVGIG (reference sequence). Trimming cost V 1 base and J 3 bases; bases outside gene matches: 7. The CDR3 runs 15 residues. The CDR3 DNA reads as TGTGCCTGGAGTGCGGACAGGGGCTACCACTACGAGCAGTACTTC. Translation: CAWSADRGYHYEQYF.

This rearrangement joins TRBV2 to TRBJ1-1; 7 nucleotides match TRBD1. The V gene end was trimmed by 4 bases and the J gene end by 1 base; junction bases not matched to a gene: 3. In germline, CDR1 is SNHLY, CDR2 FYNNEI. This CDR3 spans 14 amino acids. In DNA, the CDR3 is TGTGCCAGCAGTGGGAGGGGGCCGAACACTGAAGCTTTCTTT. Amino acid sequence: CASSGRGPNTEAFF.

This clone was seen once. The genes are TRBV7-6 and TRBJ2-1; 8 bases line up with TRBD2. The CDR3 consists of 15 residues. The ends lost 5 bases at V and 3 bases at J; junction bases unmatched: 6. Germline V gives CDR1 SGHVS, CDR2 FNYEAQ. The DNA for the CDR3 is TGTGCCAGCAGCCCCGCGGGGGGCTACTACAATGAGCAGTTCTTC. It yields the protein CASSPAGGYYNEQFF.

The CDR3 reads CASSDDRGYTGELFF. CDR3 sequence (DNA): TGTGCCAGCAGCGACGACAGGGGGTACACCGGGGAGCTGTTTTTT. This sequence joins TRBV9 and TRBJ2-2, with TRBD1 matching 9 bases. V lost 3 bases to trimming and J lost 3 bases; unmatched junction nucleotides: 3. Per germline, CDR1 SGDLS and CDR2 YYNGEE. The CDR3 is 15 residues long.

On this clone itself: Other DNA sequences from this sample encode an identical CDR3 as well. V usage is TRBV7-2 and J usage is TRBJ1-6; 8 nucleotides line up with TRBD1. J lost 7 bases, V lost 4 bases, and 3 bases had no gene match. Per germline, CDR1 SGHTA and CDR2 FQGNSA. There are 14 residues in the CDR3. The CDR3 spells CASSSTGVNSPLHF. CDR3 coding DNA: TGTGCCAGCAGCTCGACAGGGGTAAATTCACCCCTCCACTTT. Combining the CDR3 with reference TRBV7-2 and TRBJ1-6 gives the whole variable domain GAGVSQSPSNKVTEKGKDVELRCDPISGHTALYWYRQSLGQGLEFLIYFQGNSAPDKSGLPSDRFSAERTGGSVSTLTIQRTQQEDSAVYLCASSSTGVNSPLHFGNGTRLTVT.

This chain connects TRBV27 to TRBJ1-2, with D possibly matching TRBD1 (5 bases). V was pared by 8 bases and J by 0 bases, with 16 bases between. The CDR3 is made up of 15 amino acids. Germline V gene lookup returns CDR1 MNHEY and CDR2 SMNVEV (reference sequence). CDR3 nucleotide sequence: TGTGCCAGCCGATCCGTTGCAGGGCCTAACTATGGCTACACCTTC. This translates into CASRSVAGPNYGYTF.

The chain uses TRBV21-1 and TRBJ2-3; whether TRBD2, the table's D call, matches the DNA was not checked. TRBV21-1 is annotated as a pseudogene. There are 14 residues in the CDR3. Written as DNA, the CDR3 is TGTGCCAGCAGCAAAGATGAGGTCACAGATACGCAGTATTTT. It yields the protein CASSKDEVTDTQYF.

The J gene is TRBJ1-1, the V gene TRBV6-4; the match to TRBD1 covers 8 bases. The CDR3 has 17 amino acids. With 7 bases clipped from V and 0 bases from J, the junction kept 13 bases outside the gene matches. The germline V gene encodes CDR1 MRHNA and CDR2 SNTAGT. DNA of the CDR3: TGTGCCAGCACCGAAAGGGACAGGCAAAGGTTGAACACTGAAGCTTTCTTT. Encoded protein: CASTERDRQRLNTEAFF.

The CDR3 reads CASSTRPGVLNTEAFF. The CDR3 DNA sequence: TGTGCCAGTAGTACCCGACCAGGGGTGTTGAACACTGAAGCTTTCTTT. The V and J genes are TRBV19 and TRBJ1-1; perhaps TRBD1 as D (6 bases). This CDR3 has 16 residues. CDR1 and CDR2 from the germline V gene are LNHDA and SQIVND (reference sequence). Trimming took off 4 bases at V and 0 bases at J, with 15 bases between the two ends.

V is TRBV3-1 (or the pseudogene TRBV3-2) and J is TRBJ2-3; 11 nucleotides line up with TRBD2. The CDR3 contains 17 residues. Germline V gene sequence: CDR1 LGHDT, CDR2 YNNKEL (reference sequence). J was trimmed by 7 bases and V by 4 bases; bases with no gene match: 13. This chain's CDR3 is CASSPLGSSGGRNTQYF. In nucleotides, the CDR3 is TGTGCCAGCAGCCCTCTTGGGTCTAGCGGGGGGCGAAATACGCAGTATTTT.

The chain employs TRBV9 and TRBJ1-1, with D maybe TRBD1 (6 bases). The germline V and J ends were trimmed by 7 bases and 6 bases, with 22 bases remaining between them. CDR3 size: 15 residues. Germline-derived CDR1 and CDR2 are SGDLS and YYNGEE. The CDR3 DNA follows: TGTGCCAGCTCGCCCCAAGTGCAGGGGAGCGCTGAAGCTTTCTTT. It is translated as CASSPQVQGSAEAFF.

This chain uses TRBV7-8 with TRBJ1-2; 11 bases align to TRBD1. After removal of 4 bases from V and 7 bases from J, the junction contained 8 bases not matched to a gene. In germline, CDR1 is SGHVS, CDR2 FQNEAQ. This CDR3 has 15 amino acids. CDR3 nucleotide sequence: TGTGCCAGCAGCTCCGGGACAGGGGGATTGGTTGGCTACACCTTC. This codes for CASSSGTGGLVGYTF.

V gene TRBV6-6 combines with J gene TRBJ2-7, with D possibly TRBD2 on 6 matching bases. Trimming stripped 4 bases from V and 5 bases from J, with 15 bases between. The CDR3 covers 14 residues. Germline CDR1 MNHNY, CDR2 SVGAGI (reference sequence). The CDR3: CASSWGGGANEQYF. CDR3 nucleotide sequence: TGTGCCAGCAGTTGGGGAGGAGGGGCCAACGAGCAGTACTTC.

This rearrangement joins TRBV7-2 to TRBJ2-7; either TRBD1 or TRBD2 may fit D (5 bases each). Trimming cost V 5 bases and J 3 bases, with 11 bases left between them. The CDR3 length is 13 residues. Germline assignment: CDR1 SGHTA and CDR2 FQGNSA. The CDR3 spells CASSQGGHYEQYF. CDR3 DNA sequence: TGTGCCAGCAGCCAAGGAGGACACTACGAGCAGTACTTC.

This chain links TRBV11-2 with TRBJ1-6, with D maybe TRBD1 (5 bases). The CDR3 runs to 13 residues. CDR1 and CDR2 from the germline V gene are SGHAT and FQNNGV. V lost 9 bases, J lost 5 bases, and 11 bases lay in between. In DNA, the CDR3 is TGTGCCAGGAGGGACGTTAATAATTCACCCCTCCACTTT. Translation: CARRDVNNSPLHF.

The chain's CDR3 is CASSPRALEAYEQYF. The CDR3 DNA follows: TGTGCCAGCAGCCCAAGGGCCTTGGAAGCCTACGAGCAGTACTTC. J is TRBJ2-7 and V is TRBV9; D is unresolved. The CDR3 is 15 residues long. Germline CDR1 reads SGDLS; CDR2 reads YYNGEE. Trimming took off 4 bases at V and 2 bases at J, with 16 bases between the two ends.